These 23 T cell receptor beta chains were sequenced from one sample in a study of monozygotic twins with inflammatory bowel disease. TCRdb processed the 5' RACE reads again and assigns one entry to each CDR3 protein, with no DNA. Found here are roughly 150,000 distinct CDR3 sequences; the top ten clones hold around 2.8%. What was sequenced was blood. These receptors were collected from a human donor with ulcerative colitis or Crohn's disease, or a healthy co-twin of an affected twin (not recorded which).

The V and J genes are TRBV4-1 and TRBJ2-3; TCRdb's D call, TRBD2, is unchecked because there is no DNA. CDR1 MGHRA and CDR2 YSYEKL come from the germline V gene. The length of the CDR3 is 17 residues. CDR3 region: CASSQEASSGSPDTQYF.

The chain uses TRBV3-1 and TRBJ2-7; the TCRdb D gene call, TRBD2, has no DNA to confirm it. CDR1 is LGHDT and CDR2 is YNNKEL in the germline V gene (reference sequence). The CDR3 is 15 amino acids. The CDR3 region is CASSPIAGALYEQYF.

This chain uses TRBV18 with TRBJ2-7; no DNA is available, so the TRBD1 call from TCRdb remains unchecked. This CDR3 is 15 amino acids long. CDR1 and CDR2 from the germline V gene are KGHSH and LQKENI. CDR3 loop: CASSPTGTGGYEQYF.

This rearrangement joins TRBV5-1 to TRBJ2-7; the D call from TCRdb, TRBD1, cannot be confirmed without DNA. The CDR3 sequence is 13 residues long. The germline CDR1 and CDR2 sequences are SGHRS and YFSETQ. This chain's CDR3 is CASSSGTPYEQYF.

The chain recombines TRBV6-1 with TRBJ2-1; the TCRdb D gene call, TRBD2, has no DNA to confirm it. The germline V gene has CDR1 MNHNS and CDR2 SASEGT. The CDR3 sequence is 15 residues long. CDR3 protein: CASSALAGGRDEQFF.

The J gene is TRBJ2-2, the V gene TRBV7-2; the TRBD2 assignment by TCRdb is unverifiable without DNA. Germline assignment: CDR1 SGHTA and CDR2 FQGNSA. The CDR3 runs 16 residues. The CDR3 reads CASSYSSGGDTGELFF.

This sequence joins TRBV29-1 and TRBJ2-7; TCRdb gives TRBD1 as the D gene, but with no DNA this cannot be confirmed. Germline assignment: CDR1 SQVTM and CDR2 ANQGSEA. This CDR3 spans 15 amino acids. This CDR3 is CSVTLGQGSSYEQYF.

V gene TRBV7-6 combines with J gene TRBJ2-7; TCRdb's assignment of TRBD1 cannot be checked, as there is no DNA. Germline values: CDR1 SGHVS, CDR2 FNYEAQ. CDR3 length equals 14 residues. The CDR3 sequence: CASSQPGQNYEQYF.

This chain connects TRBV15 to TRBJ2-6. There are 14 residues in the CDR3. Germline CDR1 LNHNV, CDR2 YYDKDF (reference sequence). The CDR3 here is CATSREFVANVLTF.

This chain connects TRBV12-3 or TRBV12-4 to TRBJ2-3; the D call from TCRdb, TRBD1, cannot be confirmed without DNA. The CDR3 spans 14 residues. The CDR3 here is CASSSTGGFDTQYF.

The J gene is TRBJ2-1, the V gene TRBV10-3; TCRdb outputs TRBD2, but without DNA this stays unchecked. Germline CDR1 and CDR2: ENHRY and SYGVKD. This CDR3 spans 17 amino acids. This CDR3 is CAISESGTSGSRNEQFF.

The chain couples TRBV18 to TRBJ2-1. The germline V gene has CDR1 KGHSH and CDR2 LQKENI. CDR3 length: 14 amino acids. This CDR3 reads CASSPLGGSDEQFF. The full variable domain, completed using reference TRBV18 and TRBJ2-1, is NAGVMQNPRHLVRRRGQEARLRCSPMKGHSHVYWYRQLPEEGLKFMVYLQKENIIDESGMPKERFSAEFPKEGPSILRIQQVVRGDSAAYFCASSPLGGSDEQFFGPGTRLTVL.

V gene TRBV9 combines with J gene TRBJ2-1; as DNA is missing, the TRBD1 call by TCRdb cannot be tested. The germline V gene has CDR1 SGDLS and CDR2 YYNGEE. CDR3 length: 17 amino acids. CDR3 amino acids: CASSVGRGDRGVDEQFF.

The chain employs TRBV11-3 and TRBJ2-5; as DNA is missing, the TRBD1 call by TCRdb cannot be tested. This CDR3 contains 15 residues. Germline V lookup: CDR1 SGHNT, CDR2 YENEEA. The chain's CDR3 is CASSLDRGGQETQYF. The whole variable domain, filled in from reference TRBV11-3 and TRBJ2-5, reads EAGVVQSPRYKIIEKKQPVAFWCNPISGHNTLYWYLQNLGQGPELLIRYENEEAVDDSQLPKDRFSAERLKGVDSTLKIQPAELGDSAVYLCASSLDRGGQETQYFGPGTRLLVL.

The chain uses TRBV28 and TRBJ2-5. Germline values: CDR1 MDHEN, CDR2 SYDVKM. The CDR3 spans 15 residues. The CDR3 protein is CASSSQGGSQETQYF.

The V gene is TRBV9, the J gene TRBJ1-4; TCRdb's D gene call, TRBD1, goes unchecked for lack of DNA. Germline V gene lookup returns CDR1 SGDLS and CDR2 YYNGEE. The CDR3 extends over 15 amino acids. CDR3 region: CASSVGEGLREKLFF. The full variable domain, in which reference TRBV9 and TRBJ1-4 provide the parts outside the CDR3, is DSGVTQTPKHLITATGQRVTLRCSPRSGDLSVYWYQQSLDQGLQFLIQYYNGEERAKGNILERFSAQQFPDLHSELNLSSLELGDSALYFCASSVGEGLREKLFFGSGTQLSVL.

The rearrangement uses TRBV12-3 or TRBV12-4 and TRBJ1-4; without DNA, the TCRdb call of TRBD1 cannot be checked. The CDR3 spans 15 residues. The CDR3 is CASSLRQARDEKLFF.

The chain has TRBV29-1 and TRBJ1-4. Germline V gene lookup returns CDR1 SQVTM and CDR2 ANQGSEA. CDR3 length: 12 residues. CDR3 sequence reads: CSVEKGNEKLFF. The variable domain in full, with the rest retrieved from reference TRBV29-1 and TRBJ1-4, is SAVISQKPSRDICQRGTSLTIQCQVDSQVTMMFWYRQQPGQSLTLIATANQGSEATYESGFVIDKFPISRPNLTFSTLTVSNMSPEDSSIYLCSVEKGNEKLFFGSGTQLSVL.

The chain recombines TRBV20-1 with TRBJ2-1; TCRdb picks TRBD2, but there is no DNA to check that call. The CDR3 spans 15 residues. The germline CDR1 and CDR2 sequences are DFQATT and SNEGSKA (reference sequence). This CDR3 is CSLGASGMVYNEQFF.

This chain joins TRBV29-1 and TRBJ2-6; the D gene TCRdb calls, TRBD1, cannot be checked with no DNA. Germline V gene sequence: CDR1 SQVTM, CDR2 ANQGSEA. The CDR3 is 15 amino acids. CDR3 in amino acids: CSVEKGTPGANVLTF.

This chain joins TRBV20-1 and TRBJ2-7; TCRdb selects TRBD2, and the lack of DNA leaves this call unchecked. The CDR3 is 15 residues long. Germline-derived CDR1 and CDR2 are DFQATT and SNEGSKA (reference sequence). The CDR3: CSARSGLAGVGEQYF.

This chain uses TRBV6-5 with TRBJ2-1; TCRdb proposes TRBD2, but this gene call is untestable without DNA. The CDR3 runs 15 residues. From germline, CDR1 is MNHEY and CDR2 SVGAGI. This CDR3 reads CASSYGLALRNEQFF.

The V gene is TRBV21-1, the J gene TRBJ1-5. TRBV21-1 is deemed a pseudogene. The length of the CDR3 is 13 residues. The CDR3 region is CASRSLSNQPQHF.